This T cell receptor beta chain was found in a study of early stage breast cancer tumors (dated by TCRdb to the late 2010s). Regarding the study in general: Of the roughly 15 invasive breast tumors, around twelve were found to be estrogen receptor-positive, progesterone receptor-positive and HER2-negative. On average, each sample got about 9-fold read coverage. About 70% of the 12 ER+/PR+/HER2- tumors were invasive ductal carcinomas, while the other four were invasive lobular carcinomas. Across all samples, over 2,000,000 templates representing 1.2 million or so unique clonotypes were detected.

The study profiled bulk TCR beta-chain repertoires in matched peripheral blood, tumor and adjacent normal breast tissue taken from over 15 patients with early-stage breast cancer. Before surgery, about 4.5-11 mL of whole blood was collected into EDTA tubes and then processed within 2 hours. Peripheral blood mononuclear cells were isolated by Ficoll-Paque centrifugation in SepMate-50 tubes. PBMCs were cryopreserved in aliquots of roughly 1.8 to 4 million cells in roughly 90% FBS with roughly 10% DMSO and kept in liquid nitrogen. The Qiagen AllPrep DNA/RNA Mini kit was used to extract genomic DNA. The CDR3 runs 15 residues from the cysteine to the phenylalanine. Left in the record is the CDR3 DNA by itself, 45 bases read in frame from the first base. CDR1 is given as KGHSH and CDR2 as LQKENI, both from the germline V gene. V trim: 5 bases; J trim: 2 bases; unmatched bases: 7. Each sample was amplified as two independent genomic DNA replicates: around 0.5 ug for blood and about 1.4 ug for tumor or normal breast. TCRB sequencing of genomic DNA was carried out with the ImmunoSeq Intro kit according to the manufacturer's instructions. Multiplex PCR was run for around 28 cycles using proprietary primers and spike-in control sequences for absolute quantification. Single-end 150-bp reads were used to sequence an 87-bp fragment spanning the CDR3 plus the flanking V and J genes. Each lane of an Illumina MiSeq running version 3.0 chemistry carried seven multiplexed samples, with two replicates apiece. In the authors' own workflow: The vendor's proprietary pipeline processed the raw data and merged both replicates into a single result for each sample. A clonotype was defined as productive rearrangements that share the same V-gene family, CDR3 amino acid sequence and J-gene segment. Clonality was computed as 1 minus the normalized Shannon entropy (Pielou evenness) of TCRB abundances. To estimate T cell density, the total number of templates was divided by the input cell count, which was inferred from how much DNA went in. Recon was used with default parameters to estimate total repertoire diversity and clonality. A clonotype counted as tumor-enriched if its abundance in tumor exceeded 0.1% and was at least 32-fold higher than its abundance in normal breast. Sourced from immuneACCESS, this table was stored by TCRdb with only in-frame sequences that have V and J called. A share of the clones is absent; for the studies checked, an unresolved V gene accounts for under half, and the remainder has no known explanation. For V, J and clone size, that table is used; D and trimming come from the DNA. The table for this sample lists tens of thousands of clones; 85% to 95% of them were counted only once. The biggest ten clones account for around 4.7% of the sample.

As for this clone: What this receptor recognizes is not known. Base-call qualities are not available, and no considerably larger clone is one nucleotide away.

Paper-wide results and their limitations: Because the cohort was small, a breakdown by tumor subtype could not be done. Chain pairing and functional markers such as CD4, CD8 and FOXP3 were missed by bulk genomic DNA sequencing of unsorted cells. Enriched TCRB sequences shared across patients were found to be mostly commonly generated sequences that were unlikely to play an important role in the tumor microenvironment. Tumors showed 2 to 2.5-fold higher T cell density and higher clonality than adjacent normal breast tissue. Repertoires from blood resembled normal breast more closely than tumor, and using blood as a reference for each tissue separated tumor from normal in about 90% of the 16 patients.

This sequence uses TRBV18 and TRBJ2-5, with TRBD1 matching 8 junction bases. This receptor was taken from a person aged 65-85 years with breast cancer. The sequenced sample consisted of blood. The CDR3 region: CASSGNDRGQETQYF. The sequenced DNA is TGTGCCAGCTCAGGAAACGACAGGGGACAAGAGACCCAGTACTTC. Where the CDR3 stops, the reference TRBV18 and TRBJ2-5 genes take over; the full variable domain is NAGVMQNPRHLVRRRGQEARLRCSPMKGHSHVYWYRQLPEEGLKFMVYLQKENIIDESGMPKERFSAEFPKEGPSILRIQQVVRGDSAAYFCASSGNDRGQETQYFGPGTRLLVL.